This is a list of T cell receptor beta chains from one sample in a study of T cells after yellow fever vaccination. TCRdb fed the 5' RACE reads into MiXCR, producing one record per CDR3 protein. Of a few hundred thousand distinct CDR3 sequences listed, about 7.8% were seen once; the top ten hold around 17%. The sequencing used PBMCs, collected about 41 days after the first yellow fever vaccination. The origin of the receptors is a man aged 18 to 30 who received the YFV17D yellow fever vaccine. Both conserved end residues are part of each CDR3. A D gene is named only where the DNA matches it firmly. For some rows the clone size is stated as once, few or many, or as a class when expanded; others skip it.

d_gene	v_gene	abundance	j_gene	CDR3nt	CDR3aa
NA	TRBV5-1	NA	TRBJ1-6	TGCGCCAGCAGCTTGATGTACCAGGGTTCAAGTTCACCCCTCCACTTT	CASSLMYQGSSSPLHF
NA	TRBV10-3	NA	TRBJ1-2	TGTGCCATCAGTGAGTTAGCCCGAGGATCTGATGGCTACACCTTC	CAISELARGSDGYTF
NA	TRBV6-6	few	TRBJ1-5	TGTGCGACCGGGTCGGGTCAGCCCCAGCATTTT	CATGSGQPQHF
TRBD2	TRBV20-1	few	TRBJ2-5	TGCAGTGTTCGAGCGGGGGGTGCGGGTGAGACCCAGTACTTC	CSVRAGGAGETQYF
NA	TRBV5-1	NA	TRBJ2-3	TGCGCCAGCAGGACCCGAGTCAGTTTAGGAACAGATACGCAGTATTTT	CASRTRVSLGTDTQYF
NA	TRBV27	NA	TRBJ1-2	TGTGCCAGCAGTTTATCAATGACGGATGGCTACACCTTC	CASSLSMTDGYTF
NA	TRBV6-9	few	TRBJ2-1	TGTGCCAGCAGCTATACCACGGCGGAGGGATGGAATGAGCAGTTCTTC	CASSYTTAEGWNEQFF
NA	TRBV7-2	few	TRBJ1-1	TGTGCCAGCAGCTTCTCATTGGGGACTGAAGCTTTCTTT	CASSFSLGTEAFF
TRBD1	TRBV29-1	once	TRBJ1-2	TGCAGCGTTGACCCCAGGACAGGGGACTATGGCTACACCTTC	CSVDPRTGDYGYTF
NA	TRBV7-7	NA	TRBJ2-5	TGTGCTAGCAGCCCCCCAGAGACAGGAAGAGAGACCCAGTACTTC	CASSPPETGRETQYF
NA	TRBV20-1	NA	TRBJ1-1	TGCAGTGCTAGAGCCATGGGGTCGGACACTGAAGCTTTCTTT	CSARAMGSDTEAFF
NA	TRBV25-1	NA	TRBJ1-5	TGTGCCAGCAGTGAATACCGAACCGGTCAGCCCCAGCATTTT	CASSEYRTGQPQHF
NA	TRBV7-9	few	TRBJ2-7	TGTGCCAGCAGCACCCCCGGGCCGAGATCCTACGAGCAGTACTTC	CASSTPGPRSYEQYF
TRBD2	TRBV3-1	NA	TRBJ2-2	TGTGCCAGCAGCACGCGGGGGTCGGACACCGGGGAGCTGTTTTTT	CASSTRGSDTGELFF
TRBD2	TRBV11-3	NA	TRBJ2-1	TGTGCCAGCAGTTTGGCGGGGGAAAATGTTGAGCAGTTCTTC	CASSLAGENVEQFF
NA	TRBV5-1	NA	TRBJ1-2	TGCGCCAGCAGCCCCCTGGGAGCAGGGGCACGAGGCTACACCTTC	CASSPLGAGARGYTF
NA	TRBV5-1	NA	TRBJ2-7	TGCGCCAGCAGCTTGGATCCCGGGGGCCCCTACGAGCAGTACTTC	CASSLDPGGPYEQYF
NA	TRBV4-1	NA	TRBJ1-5	TGCGCCAGCAGCCTCCGACAGAGTAGCAATCAGCCCCAGCATTTT	CASSLRQSSNQPQHF
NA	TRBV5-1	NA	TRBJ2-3	TGCGCCAGCAGCATTACCCCGCGGGACAGCACAGATACGCAGTATTTT	CASSITPRDSTDTQYF
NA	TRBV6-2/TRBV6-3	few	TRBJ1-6	TGTGCCAGCAGTTACGGCCCAGAGAATTCACCCCTCCACTTT	CASSYGPENSPLHF
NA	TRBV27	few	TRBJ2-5	TGTGCCAGCACCCGAAGGGGGTACGGCCAAGAGACCCAGTACTTC	CASTRRGYGQETQYF